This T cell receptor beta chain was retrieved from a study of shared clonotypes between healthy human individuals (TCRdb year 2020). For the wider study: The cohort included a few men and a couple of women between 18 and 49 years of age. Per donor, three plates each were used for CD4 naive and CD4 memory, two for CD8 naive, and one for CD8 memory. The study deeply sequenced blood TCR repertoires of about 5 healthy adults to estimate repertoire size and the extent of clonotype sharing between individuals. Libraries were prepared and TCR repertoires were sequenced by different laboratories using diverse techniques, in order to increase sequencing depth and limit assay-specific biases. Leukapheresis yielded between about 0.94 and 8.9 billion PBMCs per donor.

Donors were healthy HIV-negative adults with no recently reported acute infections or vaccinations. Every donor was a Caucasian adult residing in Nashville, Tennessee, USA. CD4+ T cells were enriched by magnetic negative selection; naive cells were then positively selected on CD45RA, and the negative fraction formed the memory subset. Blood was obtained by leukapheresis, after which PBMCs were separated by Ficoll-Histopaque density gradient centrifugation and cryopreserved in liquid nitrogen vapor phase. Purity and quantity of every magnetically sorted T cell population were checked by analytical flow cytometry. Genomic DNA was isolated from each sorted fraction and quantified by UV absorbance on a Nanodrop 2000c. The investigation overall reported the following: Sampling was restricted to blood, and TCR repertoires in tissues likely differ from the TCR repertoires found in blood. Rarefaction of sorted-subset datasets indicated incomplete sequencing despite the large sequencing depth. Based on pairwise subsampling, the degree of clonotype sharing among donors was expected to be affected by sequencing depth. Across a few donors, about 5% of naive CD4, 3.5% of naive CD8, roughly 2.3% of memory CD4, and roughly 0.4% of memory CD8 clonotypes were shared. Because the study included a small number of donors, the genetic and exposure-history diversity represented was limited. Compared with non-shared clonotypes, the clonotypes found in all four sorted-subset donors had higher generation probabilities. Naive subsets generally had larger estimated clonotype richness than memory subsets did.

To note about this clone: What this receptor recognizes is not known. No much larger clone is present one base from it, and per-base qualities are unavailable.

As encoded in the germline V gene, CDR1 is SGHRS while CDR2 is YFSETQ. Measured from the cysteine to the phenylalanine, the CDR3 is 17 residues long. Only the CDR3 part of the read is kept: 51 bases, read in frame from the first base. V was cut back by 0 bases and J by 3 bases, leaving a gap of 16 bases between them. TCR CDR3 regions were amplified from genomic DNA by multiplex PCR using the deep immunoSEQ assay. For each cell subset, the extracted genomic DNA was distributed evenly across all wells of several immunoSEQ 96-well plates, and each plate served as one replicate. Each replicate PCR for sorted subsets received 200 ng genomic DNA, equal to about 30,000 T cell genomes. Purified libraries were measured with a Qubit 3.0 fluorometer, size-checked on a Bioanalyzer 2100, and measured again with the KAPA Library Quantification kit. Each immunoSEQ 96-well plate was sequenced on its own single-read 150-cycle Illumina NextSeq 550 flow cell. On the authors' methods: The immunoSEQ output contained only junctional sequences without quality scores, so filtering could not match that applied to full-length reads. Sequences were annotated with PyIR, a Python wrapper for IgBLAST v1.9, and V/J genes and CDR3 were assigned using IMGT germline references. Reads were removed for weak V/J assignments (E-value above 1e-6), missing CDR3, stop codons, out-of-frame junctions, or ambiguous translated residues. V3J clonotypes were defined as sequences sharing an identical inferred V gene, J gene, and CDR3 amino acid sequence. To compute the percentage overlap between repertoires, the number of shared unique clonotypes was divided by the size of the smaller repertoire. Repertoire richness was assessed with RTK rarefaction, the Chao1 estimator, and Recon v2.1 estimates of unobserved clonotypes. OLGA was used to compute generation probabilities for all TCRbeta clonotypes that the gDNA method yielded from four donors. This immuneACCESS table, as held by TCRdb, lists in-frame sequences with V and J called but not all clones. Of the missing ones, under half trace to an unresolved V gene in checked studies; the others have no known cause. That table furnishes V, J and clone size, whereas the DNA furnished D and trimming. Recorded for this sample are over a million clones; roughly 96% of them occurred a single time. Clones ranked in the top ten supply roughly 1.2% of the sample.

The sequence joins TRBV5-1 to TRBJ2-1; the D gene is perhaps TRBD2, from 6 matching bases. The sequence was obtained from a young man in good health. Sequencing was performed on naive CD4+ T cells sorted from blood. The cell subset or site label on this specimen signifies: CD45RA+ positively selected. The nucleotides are TGCGCCAGCAGCTTGGGCTTTCGGGCGGGAAGCTACAATGAGCAGTTCTTC. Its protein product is CASSLGFRAGSYNEQFF. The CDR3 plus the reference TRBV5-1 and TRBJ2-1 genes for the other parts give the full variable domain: KAGVTQTPRYLIKTRGQQVTLSCSPISGHRSVSWYQQTPGQGLQFLFEYFSETQRNKGNFPGRFSGRQFSNSRSEMNVSTLELGDSALYLCASSLGFRAGSYNEQFFGPGTRLTVL.